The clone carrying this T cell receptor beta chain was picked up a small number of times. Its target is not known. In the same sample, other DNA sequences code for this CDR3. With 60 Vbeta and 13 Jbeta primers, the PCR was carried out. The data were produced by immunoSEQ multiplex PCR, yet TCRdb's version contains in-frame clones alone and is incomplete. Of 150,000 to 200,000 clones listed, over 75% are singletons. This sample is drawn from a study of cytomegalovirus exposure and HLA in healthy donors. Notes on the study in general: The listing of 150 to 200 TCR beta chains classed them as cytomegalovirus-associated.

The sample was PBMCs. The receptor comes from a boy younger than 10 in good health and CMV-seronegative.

The CDR3: CASSLGQGYGYTF. CDR3 DNA: TGTGCCAGCAGCTTAGGCCAGGGCTATGGCTACACCTTC. The chain combines TRBV7-2 with TRBJ1-2; weak D call: TRBD1 (5 bases). Germline V CDR1 and CDR2: SGHTA, FQGNSA. The CDR3 totals 13 residues. The V gene lost 1 base and the J gene lost 4 bases, with 7 bases spanning the gap.